Below are 19 T cell receptor beta chains sequenced from a single sample in a study of siplizumab effects on memory and regulatory T cells. Assay used: immunoSEQ multiplex PCR; TCRdb lists only in-frame clones, some missing. Altogether roughly 50,000 clones are present, over 90% being singletons, with the ten largest covering roughly 15%. Specimen: CD8+ T cells sorted from blood. Receptor source: a human donor in good health.

This clone came up once. The chain joins TRBV27 to TRBJ2-1; a possible D gene is TRBD1 (6 bases). Trimming stripped 4 bases from V and 3 bases from J, with 10 bases between. The germline CDR1 and CDR2 sequences are MNHEY and SMNVEV (reference sequence). The length of the CDR3 is 14 residues. CDR3 region: CASSSGDGYNEQFF. The DNA for the CDR3 is TGTGCCAGCAGTTCAGGGGATGGCTACAATGAGCAGTTCTTC.

The V call is TRBV5-1, the J call TRBJ2-7; no firm D call. V was cut by 1 base and J by 2 bases, with 13 bases left in between. This CDR3 has 15 amino acids. Germline V lookup: CDR1 SGHRS, CDR2 YFSETQ. This CDR3 reads CASSLRPVRAYEQYF. The CDR3 nucleotides read TGCGCCAGCAGCTTGAGGCCAGTAAGAGCCTACGAGCAGTACTTC.

The chain couples TRBV28 to TRBJ2-7, with 12 nucleotides matching TRBD2. The CDR3 spans 15 residues. Trimming at V came to 5 bases and at J to 4 bases, leaving 6 bases not matched to a gene. Germline CDR1 and CDR2: MDHEN and SYDVKM. This chain's CDR3 is CASSLRLAGVYEQYF. Here the CDR3 DNA reads TGTGCCAGCAGTCTTCGACTAGCGGGAGTATACGAGCAGTACTTC. Together with reference TRBV28 and TRBJ2-7, the CDR3 gives the full variable domain: DVKVTQSSRYLVKRTGEKVFLECVQDMDHENMFWYRQDPGLGLRLIYFSYDVKMKEKGDIPEGYSVSREKKERFSLILESASTNQTSMYLCASSLRLAGVYEQYFGPGTRLTVT.

The genes are TRBV7-9 and TRBJ1-2; D not certain. V lost 4 bases, J lost 13 bases, and 10 bases lay in between. CDR3 length equals 10 residues. Germline V CDR1 and CDR2: SEHNR, FQNEAQ (reference sequence). Written as DNA, the CDR3 is TGTGCCAGCAGCTCCTCGGGTTTCACCTTC. Its protein product is CASSSSGFTF.

This chain connects TRBV6-6 to TRBJ1-4; 7 positions agree with TRBD1. V dropped 6 bases and J dropped 3; count of bases not matched to a gene: 4. The germline V gene encodes CDR1 MNHNY and CDR2 SVGAGI (reference sequence). CDR3 length: 14 amino acids. The CDR3 nucleotides read TGTGCCAGCAGACACAGGGGTTCTAATGAAAAACTGTTTTTT. Its protein is CASRHRGSNEKLFF.

The chain links TRBV27 to TRBJ1-1, with D tentatively TRBD1 (5 bases). This CDR3 region has 12 residues. The germline V and J ends were trimmed by 6 bases and 4 bases, with 9 bases remaining between them. Germline CDR1 and CDR2: MNHEY and SMNVEV (reference sequence). The CDR3 region has the DNA TGTGCCAGCAGCTCAGGGTTCACTGAAGCTTTCTTT. It codes for CASSSGFTEAFF.

This clone was recorded a few times. J is TRBJ1-1 and V is TRBV19; D call uncertain. V was shortened by 7 bases and J by 1 base, with 4 bases between the two germline ends. Per the germline V gene, CDR1 is LNHDA and CDR2 is SQIVND (reference sequence). The CDR3 length is 11 residues. DNA for the CDR3: TGTGCCAGTAAGAGGAACACTGAAGCTTTCTTT. Translation: CASKRNTEAFF.

This clone has just one count. This chain connects TRBV19 to TRBJ2-1, with D unresolved. The ends were cut back, 2 bases at V and 4 bases at J, with 6 bases in the middle. Germline V gene data show CDR1 as LNHDA and CDR2 as SQIVND (reference sequence). The length of the CDR3 is 13 residues. The CDR3 DNA follows: TGTGCCAGTAGTATATCGCTGTACAATGAGCAGTTCTTC. Protein: CASSISLYNEQFF.

This clone appeared once. The rearrangement links TRBV27 to TRBJ2-7; no clear D. V dropped 6 bases and J dropped 2 bases, with 14 bases sitting between them. The CDR3 extends over 14 amino acids. Germline V gene sequence: CDR1 MNHEY, CDR2 SMNVEV (reference sequence). CDR3 region: CASSSVRVAYEQYF. The CDR3 DNA is TGTGCCAGCAGCTCGGTAAGGGTCGCCTACGAGCAGTACTTC.

CDR3 loop: CASSSPGLASEQYF. CDR3 nucleotides: TGTGCCAGCAGTTCTCCGGGACTAGCCTCCGAGCAGTACTTC. The rearrangement joins TRBV27 to TRBJ2-7; 9 bases map to TRBD2. Germline V gene data show CDR1 as MNHEY and CDR2 as SMNVEV (reference sequence). This CDR3 comprises 14 residues. The ends lost 4 bases at V and 6 bases at J; junction bases unmatched: 7.

The chain links TRBV25-1 to TRBJ1-1; no clear D. The CDR3 has 11 amino acids. Germline values: CDR1 MGHDK, CDR2 SYGVNS. Trimming cost V 3 bases and J 1 base, with 0 bases left between them. The CDR3 spells CASSENTEAFF. The CDR3 DNA sequence: TGTGCCAGCAGTGAGAACACTGAAGCTTTCTTT.

The chain combines TRBV27 with TRBJ2-3; no reliable D call. Germline V CDR1 and CDR2: MNHEY, SMNVEV (reference sequence). This CDR3 contains 14 residues. V was cut by 3 bases and J by 4 bases, with 11 bases left in between. Written as DNA, the CDR3 is TGTGCCAGCAGTTTTGGGGTGCAGGCAGATACGCAGTATTTT. It encodes CASSFGVQADTQYF.

This chain connects TRBV9 to TRBJ2-2, with D tentatively TRBD1 (6 bases). Germline lookup yields CDR1 SGDLS and CDR2 YYNGEE. The length of the CDR3 is 17 residues. V lost 4 bases and J 2 bases, leaving 18 bases between the germline ends. DNA for the CDR3: TGTGCCAGCAGCTTGTCCCGGGACAACTATAACACCGGGGAGCTGTTTTTT. It codes for CASSLSRDNYNTGELFF.

This clone has a single count. The chain couples TRBV10-3 to TRBJ1-1; 7 bases fit TRBD1. V gave up 1 base and J gave up 7 bases; unmatched junction bases: 12. This CDR3 has 16 amino acids. Germline CDR1 and CDR2: ENHRY and SYGVKD. The CDR3 bases are TGTGCCATCAGTGAGTTCAAAGACAGGGCTCATCATGAAGCTTTCTTT. Protein: CAISEFKDRAHHEAFF.

The chain combines TRBV25-1 with TRBJ1-1; no clear D. The CDR3 consists of 14 residues. Trimming shortened V by 1 base and J by 3 bases, and 9 bases separated the two germline ends. Germline CDR1 is MGHDK and CDR2 is SYGVNS. CDR3 coding DNA: TGTGCCAGCAGTGAATTCGAGGACTACACTGAAGCTTTCTTT. It yields the protein CASSEFEDYTEAFF.

V is TRBV11-3 and J is TRBJ2-1, with a weak D call TRBD1 (6 bases). CDR3 size: 13 residues. V was trimmed by 5 bases and J by 9 bases, leaving 14 bases between them. CDR1 and CDR2 from the germline V gene are SGHNT and YENEEA. The CDR3 DNA reads TGTGCCAGCAGCCCCCGAGGGACAAGTGAGCAGTTCTTC. It encodes CASSPRGTSEQFF.

The chain has TRBV25-1 and TRBJ1-3; 9 positions match TRBD1. This CDR3 spans 15 amino acids. The J segment lost 0 bases and the V segment lost 7 bases, leaving 4 bases of the junction unmatched. The V gene's germline CDR1 is MGHDK and CDR2 SYGVNS. DNA for the CDR3: TGTGCCAGCAAAGGGACAGGGCACTCTGGAAACACCATATATTTT. It yields the protein CASKGTGHSGNTIYF.

This clone was counted once. The chain joins TRBV6-7 to TRBJ1-5; 7 nucleotides agree with TRBD1. TRBV6-7 is classed as an ORF, of uncertain function. The CDR3 extends over 14 amino acids. The junction had 9 bases not matched to a gene; V was cut back by 10 bases and J by 3 bases. CDR3 protein: CATDQGDNNQPQHF. DNA of the CDR3: TGTGCCACCGACCAGGGGGACAACAATCAGCCCCAGCATTTT.

The chain joins TRBV7-9 to TRBJ1-2; the D is unclear. With 5 bases removed from V and 2 bases from J, the gap between germline ends came to 9 bases. The germline V gene has CDR1 SEHNR and CDR2 FQNEAQ (reference sequence). This CDR3 has 13 residues. CDR3 bases: TGTGCCAGCAGCCGCGATCCGAACTATGGCTACACCTTC. Encoded protein: CASSRDPNYGYTF.